Following are 16 T cell receptor beta chains from one sample sequenced in a study of blood T cells in healthy people across ages. Together with a sample-barcoded 5' primer, a J-beta primer mix was included in a second PCR lasting about 7 to 12 cycles. MiXCR was run by TCRdb on the 5' RACE reads, yielding one entry per CDR3 protein. This table holds about 780,000 distinct CDR3 sequences, about 46% found once. The specimen sequenced was blood. All receptors derive from an older man in good health.

The gene calls are TRBV20-1 and TRBJ1-2; D is undetermined. In germline, CDR1 is DFQATT, CDR2 SNEGSKA (reference sequence). V lost 3 bases to trimming and J lost 9 bases, with 14 bases between them. This CDR3 is built from 12 residues. CDR3 loop: CSASEESRRYTF. In DNA form, the CDR3 reads TGCAGTGCTAGCGAGGAAAGCAGACGCTACACCTTC.

This clonotype was observed at least ten times. This chain links TRBV4-3 with TRBJ1-1; D gene uncertain. Trimming took 5 bases from V and 1 from J, leaving 8 bases between them. There are 13 residues in the CDR3. The germline gives CDR1 LGHNA, CDR2 YSLEER. The CDR3: CASSFPGNTEAFF. The CDR3 nucleotides are TGCGCCAGCAGCTTTCCCGGGAACACTGAAGCTTTCTTT.

This chain uses TRBV5-1 with TRBJ2-4, with 11 bases matching TRBD1. TRBJ2-7 matches the DNA end more closely, so the J call is doubtful. Germline CDR1 SGHRS, CDR2 YFSETQ. The CDR3 has 15 residues. The CDR3 nucleotides are TGCGCCAGCAGCTGGGTGGGGACAGGGGGGGACGAGCAGTACTTC. Encoded protein: CASSWVGTGGDEQYF.

The chain links TRBV6-5 to TRBJ1-1; D ambiguous. Trimming left V 2 bases short and J 1 base short, with 8 bases between. This CDR3 is built from 14 residues. The germline gives CDR1 MNHEY, CDR2 SVGAGI. DNA of the CDR3: TGTGCCAGCAGTTACGATTTTGGGAACACTGAAGCTTTCTTT. Its translation: CASSYDFGNTEAFF.

The chain carries TRBV29-1 and TRBJ2-1; a weak D match, TRBD1 (6 bases). Germline CDR1 is SQVTM and CDR2 is ANQGSEA. Trimming removed 4 bases at V and 6 bases at J, with 13 bases between. This CDR3 has 13 amino acids. As DNA, the CDR3 is TGCAGCGTTGTTAGACAGGCTAGCAATGAGCAGTTCTTC. It yields the protein CSVVRQASNEQFF.

This clonotype occurred a few times. The rearrangement uses TRBV11-3 and TRBJ2-3; D not resolved. The germline gives CDR1 SGHNT, CDR2 YENEEA. Trimming stripped 1 base from V and 2 bases from J, with 7 bases between. CDR3 length: 14 residues. The CDR3 region is CASSLVGDTDTQYF. DNA for the CDR3: TGTGCCAGCAGCTTAGTCGGAGACACAGATACGCAGTATTTT.

This clonotype was counted a few times. The rearrangement joins TRBV20-1 to TRBJ2-3; 9 nucleotides align to TRBD2. This CDR3 comprises 15 residues. V trimming: 6 bases; J trimming: 4 bases; junction bases outside the gene matches: 11. The germline V gene encodes CDR1 DFQATT and CDR2 SNEGSKA (reference sequence). The CDR3 DNA reads as TGCAGTGCACCAGTTTTGCGGGAGGGCCCAGATACGCAGTATTTT. Residues: CSAPVLREGPDTQYF.

The CDR3 DNA reads TGTGCCAGCAAGGGACAGGGGGTACGTTTCGAGCAGTACTTC. Amino acid sequence: CASKGQGVRFEQYF. This chain joins TRBV2 and TRBJ2-4, with TRBD1 matching 11 bases. The J call may not be correct, given that the DNA end is closer to TRBJ2-7. Per germline, CDR1 SNHLY and CDR2 FYNNEI. The CDR3 totals 14 residues.

This clonotype was recorded a few times. The CDR3 sequence is CASSPDLAGVADTQYF. The DNA of the CDR3 is TGTGCCAGCAGCCCAGACCTAGCGGGAGTGGCAGATACGCAGTATTTT. The chain is built from TRBV3-1 and TRBJ2-3; 10 bases line up with TRBD2. J lost 4 bases, V lost 4 bases, and 8 bases had no gene match. This CDR3 is 16 amino acids long. Germline V gene lookup returns CDR1 LGHDT and CDR2 YNNKEL (reference sequence).

The J gene is TRBJ2-3, the V gene TRBV4-1, with 7 bases that match TRBD2. Trimming removed 6 bases from V and 0 bases from J; junction bases left unmatched: 9. Germline V gene lookup returns CDR1 MGHRA and CDR2 YSYEKL. The CDR3 is 16 residues long. CDR3 protein: CASRQYSGSSTDTQYF. The CDR3 coding sequence is TGCGCCAGCAGACAGTATAGCGGGTCAAGCACAGATACGCAGTATTTT.

The chain employs TRBV5-1 and TRBJ2-7; TRBD2 matches 10 bases. V dropped 5 bases and J dropped 5; count of bases not matched to a gene: 4. Germline loops: CDR1 SGHRS, CDR2 YFSETQ. This CDR3 region has 13 residues. CDR3 protein: CASRPGTSDEQYF. As DNA, the CDR3 is TGCGCCAGCAGGCCCGGGACTAGCGACGAGCAGTACTTC.

The CDR3 coding sequence is TGTGCCACCAGTGATTTCGGCAGTCTTAATGAGCAGTTCTTC. As protein: CATSDFGSLNEQFF. V and J are TRBV24-1 and TRBJ2-1; D remains ambiguous. Germline V CDR1 and CDR2: KGHDR, SFDVKD. CDR3 length: 14 residues. V shed 1 base and J shed 7 bases, with 10 bases lying between them.

This clonotype was seen a handful of times. The gene calls are TRBV20-1 and TRBJ1-2, with a tentative D call TRBD1 (5 bases). The CDR3 runs 17 residues. Trimming cost V 0 bases and J 6 bases, with 23 bases left between them. Germline V gene lookup returns CDR1 DFQATT and CDR2 SNEGSKA (reference sequence). The CDR3 coding sequence is TGCAGTGCTAGAGATAGGGGCAAAGCCCCCGATAATGATGGCTACACCTTC. Protein: CSARDRGKAPDNDGYTF.

The chain uses TRBV7-3 and TRBJ2-7, with D possibly matching TRBD2 (7 bases). Between the trimmed V and J ends, which lost 5 bases and 7 bases, there was a span of 24 bases. CDR1 SGHTA and CDR2 FQGTGA come from the germline V gene. The length of the CDR3 is 16 residues. The CDR3 here is CASSPGEGRGGNEQYF. The CDR3 bases are TGTGCCAGCAGCCCGGGGGAGGGCCGTGGGGGCAATGAGCAGTACTTC.

The chain uses TRBV6-2 or TRBV6-3 and TRBJ2-7; 7 positions agree with TRBD2. V trimming: 2 bases; J trimming: 4 bases; junction bases outside the gene matches: 14. The CDR3 sequence is 17 residues long. Germline V gene lookup returns CDR1 MNHEY and CDR2 SVGEGT. The CDR3: CASSYLRRAGDLYEQYF. In nucleotides, the CDR3 is TGTGCCAGCAGTTACCTTCGCCGGGCGGGAGACCTTTACGAGCAGTACTTC.

The chain carries TRBV6-2 or TRBV6-3 and TRBJ2-5; maybe TRBD1 (6 bases). This CDR3 has 15 residues. V lost 4 bases to trimming and J lost 0 bases, with 12 bases between them. Germline V gene sequence: CDR1 MNHEY, CDR2 SVGEGT. This chain's CDR3 is CASSSHGQNQETQYF. CDR3 in DNA: TGTGCCAGCAGTTCCCACGGACAGAACCAAGAGACCCAGTACTTC.